This is a list of T cell receptor beta chains from one sample in a study of shared clonotypes between healthy human individuals. Generated by immunoSEQ multiplex PCR, the TCRdb table keeps only in-frame clones and is missing some. The table lists about half a million clones, around three quarters of them singletons, with about 12% in the top ten. Sequenced input: PBMCs. All receptors come from a middle-aged woman in good health. Some clones in this sample may be carry-over from other donors' samples. The CDR3 runs from the conserved cysteine through the conserved F or W.

V gene: TRBV7-3; J gene: TRBJ1-2; CDR3 protein: CASSLGPANYGYTF
V gene: TRBV18; J gene: TRBJ1-2; CDR3 protein: CASSPDSGYGYTF
V gene: TRBV19; J gene: TRBJ2-3; CDR3 protein: CASSINQYTDTQYF
V gene: TRBV7-9; J gene: TRBJ1-1; CDR3 protein: CASSFFREGATEAFF
V gene: TRBV10-3; J gene: TRBJ2-7; CDR3 protein: CAISESRDEQYF
V gene: TRBV28; J gene: TRBJ1-5; CDR3 protein: CASSFRVNQPQHF
V gene: TRBV4-2; J gene: TRBJ2-7; CDR3 protein: CASSQDPGLAGVEQYF
V gene: TRBV5-4; J gene: TRBJ1-4; CDR3 protein: CASSQGGYEKLFF
V gene: TRBV2; J gene: TRBJ2-7; CDR3 protein: CASTSDGASSYEQYF
V gene: TRBV5-1; J gene: TRBJ1-1; CDR3 protein: CASSFGQGTEAFF
V gene: TRBV11-1; J gene: TRBJ2-5; CDR3 protein: CASSLDRTKETQYF
V gene: TRBV11-2; J gene: TRBJ2-5; CDR3 protein: CASSARPETQYF
V gene: TRBV10-3; J gene: TRBJ1-2; CDR3 protein: CAISETGTAGYTF
V gene: TRBV6-5; J gene: TRBJ2-3; CDR3 protein: CASSPGRADTQYF
V gene: TRBV7-3; J gene: TRBJ2-7; CDR3 protein: CASSLGGVGGEQYF
V gene: TRBV18; J gene: TRBJ1-2; CDR3 protein: CASSPTGGDYGYTF
V gene: TRBV29-1; J gene: TRBJ2-7; CDR3 protein: CSVEWLAGGGEQYF
V gene: TRBV7-2; J gene: TRBJ1-1; CDR3 protein: CASSLAGINTEAFF
V gene: TRBV5-1; J gene: TRBJ2-7; CDR3 protein: CASSEDRAAYEQYF
V gene: TRBV10-2; J gene: TRBJ2-3; CDR3 protein: CASSGRGWDTQYF
V gene: TRBV6-1; J gene: TRBJ1-2; CDR3 protein: CASSGNYGYTF
V gene: TRBV7-2; J gene: TRBJ2-3; CDR3 protein: CASSLGLGDTQYF
V gene: TRBV7-2; J gene: TRBJ2-3; CDR3 protein: CASSLPLVAGVPDTQYF
V gene: TRBV4-1; J gene: TRBJ1-5; CDR3 protein: CASSQWGGQPQHF
V gene: TRBV5-1; J gene: TRBJ2-7; CDR3 protein: CASSLGLAGGPPRADEQYF
V gene: TRBV12-5; J gene: TRBJ1-1; CDR3 protein: CASGFSGSTEAFF
V gene: TRBV10-3; J gene: TRBJ2-2; CDR3 protein: CAISEVVGAGAGELFF
V gene: TRBV5-6; J gene: TRBJ1-6; CDR3 protein: CASSPGTGRNSPLHF
V gene: TRBV7-9; J gene: TRBJ2-1; CDR3 protein: CASSGAGSLYNEQFF
V gene: TRBV5-1; J gene: TRBJ2-1; CDR3 protein: CASSLAPTPAVNEQFF
V gene: TRBV9; J gene: TRBJ2-1; CDR3 protein: CASSFTSAYNEQFF
V gene: TRBV28; J gene: TRBJ2-3; CDR3 protein: CASSPTGDTSTDTQYF
V gene: TRBV27; J gene: TRBJ2-2; CDR3 protein: CASTRDSTGELFF
V gene: TRBV4-2; J gene: TRBJ2-3; CDR3 protein: CASSQQTLSTDTQYF
V gene: TRBV5-4; J gene: TRBJ2-5; CDR3 protein: CASSLALAEETQYF
V gene: TRBV28; J gene: TRBJ2-1; CDR3 protein: CASSSSRASGTGSYNEQFF
V gene: TRBV9; J gene: TRBJ1-4; CDR3 protein: CASSTQGFSNEKLFF
V gene: TRBV27; J gene: TRBJ2-1; CDR3 protein: CASSLSTLAGGPYEQFF
V gene: TRBV4-1; J gene: TRBJ1-1; CDR3 protein: CASSLVAGRTNTEAFF
V gene: TRBV5-4; J gene: TRBJ1-5; CDR3 protein: CASSLGGANQPQHF
V gene: TRBV28; J gene: TRBJ1-1; CDR3 protein: CASSLFSLNTEAFF
V gene: TRBV4-3; J gene: TRBJ2-7; CDR3 protein: CASSQGITSGSYEQYF
V gene: TRBV7-3; J gene: TRBJ2-3; CDR3 protein: CASSLGSAADTQYF
V gene: TRBV5-6; J gene: TRBJ2-2; CDR3 protein: CASTGDRWGTGELFF
V gene: TRBV20-1; J gene: TRBJ2-1; CDR3 protein: CSAKSWEQFF
V gene: TRBV7-3; J gene: TRBJ2-1; CDR3 protein: CASSPTDRGGNEQFF
V gene: TRBV6-4; J gene: TRBJ2-2; CDR3 protein: CASSDSGGINTGELFF
V gene: TRBV4-1; J gene: TRBJ2-5; CDR3 protein: CASSQGRVNAETQYF
V gene: TRBV5-1; J gene: TRBJ2-3; CDR3 protein: CASSPGQVLSTDTQYF
V gene: TRBV15; J gene: TRBJ1-4; CDR3 protein: CATSRTLTVSSEKLFF
V gene: TRBV10-2; J gene: TRBJ2-7; CDR3 protein: CASSETSGTYEQYF
V gene: TRBV2; J gene: TRBJ2-1; CDR3 protein: CASSEMSPLYNEQFF
V gene: TRBV7-9; J gene: TRBJ1-1; CDR3 protein: CASSLALEALMNTEAFF
V gene: TRBV30; J gene: TRBJ2-1; CDR3 protein: CAWNPGLEYNEQFF
V gene: TRBV6-1; J gene: TRBJ2-3; CDR3 protein: CASSDSGADTQYF
V gene: TRBV4-2; J gene: TRBJ2-5; CDR3 protein: CASSLRLGGGPQETQYF
V gene: TRBV6-6; J gene: TRBJ2-7; CDR3 protein: CASSYSTGGNEQYF
V gene: TRBV9; J gene: TRBJ2-7; CDR3 protein: CASSQGTSGSYEQYF
V gene: TRBV15; J gene: TRBJ2-2; CDR3 protein: CATSRPYRGKNTGELFF